This TCR beta chain was sequenced during a study of shared clonotypes between healthy human individuals. Profiling relied on immunoSEQ multiplex PCR, and the TCRdb table lists in-frame clones only, not all of them. The profile shows over 2 million clones, roughly 92% of them singletons. Trimming pared 1 base from V and 0 bases from J, leaving 11 bases between. The CDR3 is 16 residues long. Germline lookup yields CDR1 SGHAT and CDR2 FQNNGV. This TCR was sampled from a man between 18 and 35 years old in good health. Some clones in this sample may be carry-over from other donors' samples. The sample taken for sequencing was naive CD4+ T cells from PBMCs. Subset: CD45RA+ positively selected. The chain links TRBV11-2 to TRBJ2-3; a possible D gene is TRBD2 (5 bases). The CDR3 sequence: CASSLGMRVSTDTQYF. The DNA for the CDR3 is TGTGCCAGCAGCTTAGGTATGCGGGTTAGCACAGATACGCAGTATTTT.